Below are 10 T cell receptor beta chains sequenced from a single sample in a study of shared clonotypes between healthy human individuals. Profiled with immunoSEQ multiplex PCR; TCRdb holds only in-frame clones, not every one. Of some 2.3 million clones listed, 93% are singletons. The source material was naive CD4+ T cells from PBMCs. Subset given: CD45RA+ positively selected. The receptor set was obtained from a man aged 18-30 years in good health. Some clones in this sample may be carry-over from other donors' samples.

The rearrangement joins TRBV10-3 to TRBJ2-1; D perhaps matches TRBD1 (7 bases). The V and J ends lost 2 bases and 12 bases respectively, with 11 bases between them. The CDR3 is 12 residues long. CDR1 and CDR2 (germline): ENHRY, SYGVKD. The CDR3 sequence is CAISESQGGQFF. The CDR3 region has the DNA TGTGCCATCAGTGAGAGCCAGGGGGGGCAGTTCTTC.

The V call is TRBV7-2, the J call TRBJ2-1; D is perhaps TRBD1 (6 bases). The germline gives CDR1 SGHTA, CDR2 FQGNSA. Trimming shortened V by 5 bases and J by 6 bases, and 20 bases separated the two germline ends. The CDR3 consists of 16 residues. CDR3: CASSPRGWAGLNEQFF. For the CDR3, the DNA is TGTGCCAGCAGCCCGAGGGGGTGGGCAGGGCTCAATGAGCAGTTCTTC.

J is TRBJ2-1 and V is TRBV11-2; the D gene is possibly TRBD1 (5 bases). This CDR3 comprises 13 residues. The V and J ends lost 1 base and 10 bases respectively, with 11 bases between them. CDR1 and CDR2 from the germline V gene are SGHAT and FQNNGV. The CDR3 DNA reads as TGTGCCAGCAGCTTAGGGGTCCAGGGCGAGCAGTTCTTC. It translates to CASSLGVQGEQFF.

The CDR3 coding sequence is TGTGCCTGGAGTCGGGGTTCGGCTGAGCAGTTCTTC. Translating gives CAWSRGSAEQFF. The rearrangement joins TRBV30 to TRBJ2-1; possibly TRBD2 for D (5 bases). V was cut by 2 bases and J by 9 bases, with 11 bases left in between. Germline V gives CDR1 GTSNPN, CDR2 SVGIG (reference sequence). The CDR3 runs 12 residues.

The chain links TRBV21-1 to TRBJ2-1; the D call of TRBD2 is as the table states it, not checked on the DNA. TRBV21-1 is designated a pseudogene. The CDR3 is made up of 23 amino acids. In DNA form, the CDR3 reads TGTGCCAGCAGCAAAGACCGGACAGAAGTGGGGACTAGCGGGAGAAATTACTACAATGAGCAGTTCTTC. Protein: CASSKDRTEVGTSGRNYYNEQFF.

The chain uses TRBV18 and TRBJ2-5; D may be TRBD1 or TRBD2 (6 bases each). CDR3 size: 14 residues. Germline values: CDR1 KGHSH, CDR2 LQKENI. V dropped 2 bases and J dropped 4 bases, with 11 bases sitting between them. The chain's CDR3 is CASSPSEGGETQYF. The CDR3 DNA sequence: TGTGCCAGCTCACCAAGTGAGGGGGGAGAGACCCAGTACTTC. The whole variable domain, remainder taken from reference TRBV18 and TRBJ2-5, is NAGVMQNPRHLVRRRGQEARLRCSPMKGHSHVYWYRQLPEEGLKFMVYLQKENIIDESGMPKERFSAEFPKEGPSILRIQQVVRGDSAAYFCASSPSEGGETQYFGPGTRLLVL.

Regarding this clone: It is unclear where the CDR3 begins or ends on the DNA, so no DNA is shown, and the CDR3 is as TCRdb lists it. The gene calls are TRBV7-9 and TRBJ2-7; TRBD2, the D gene given by the table, was not confirmed from the DNA. CDR1 is SEHNR, CDR2 FQNEAQ, per germline (reference sequence). The CDR3 spans 13 residues, counting both ends. The CDR3 sequence: CASSLVASGSPSF.

CDR3 DNA sequence: TGCAGCGTCATTCTCCCAGGGGACTACGAGCAGTACTTC. Protein sequence: CSVILPGDYEQYF. This sequence joins TRBV29-1 and TRBJ2-7; D is perhaps TRBD1 (6 bases). Trimming pared 6 bases from V and 3 bases from J, leaving 15 bases between. CDR1 is SQVTM and CDR2 is ANQGSEA in the germline V gene. The CDR3 has 13 residues.

The CDR3 coding sequence is TGTGCCAGCAGCTCTGGACAGGGGACTCAGCCCCAGCATTTT. Translating gives CASSSGQGTQPQHF. The chain joins TRBV7-8 to TRBJ1-5; TRBD1 matches 9 bases. V was pared by 4 bases and J by 6 bases, with 4 bases of the junction left unmatched. CDR1 SGHVS and CDR2 FQNEAQ come from the germline V gene. This CDR3 spans 14 amino acids.

The chain recombines TRBV7-9 with TRBJ2-7; TRBD1 or TRBD2 may be the D gene (5 bases each). The CDR3 sequence is 16 residues long. V shed 1 base and J shed 2 bases, with 15 bases lying between them. Germline CDR1 and CDR2: SEHNR and FQNEAQ (reference sequence). For the CDR3, the DNA is TGTGCCAGCAGCTTAGGGGGGACGCCGGGTACCTACGAGCAGTACTTC. Translated: CASSLGGTPGTYEQYF.